These T cell receptor beta chains were read from a single sample in a study of blood T cells in healthy people across ages. TCRdb redid the calling of the 5' RACE reads with MiXCR, one entry per CDR3 protein. This sample has around 1,600,000 distinct CDR3 sequences, with approximately 43% found just once. The source material was blood. The receptor source for this set is a woman between 18 and 29 years old in good health. Each CDR3 is given with its conserved first and last residue. Rows give clone size only sometimes, using once, few, many, or a class for an expanded clone.

>once|TRBJ1-4|TRBV9
CASSVEAGVGEKLFF
>few|TRBJ2-1|TRBV7-2
CASSPGAGQYNEQFF
>-|TRBJ2-3|TRBV24-1
CATSDSSSGGARVDTQYF
>few|TRBJ1-5|TRBV24-1
CANRGNQPQHF
>few|TRBJ2-7|TRBV6-5
CASSYNFRQNSDEQYF
>few|TRBJ1-5|TRBV4-2
CASSQFTYSNQPQHF
>-|TRBJ1-6|TRBV7-9
CASSSDDTLQGTDNSPLHF
>few|TRBJ2-1|TRBV4-3
CASSSRLAEYNEQFF
>-|TRBJ2-2|TRBV9
CASSSELGAGELFF
>-|TRBJ2-3|TRBV14
CASSRASGGVDTQYF
>few|TRBJ2-3|TRBV7-9
CASSLVPARTDTQYF
>-|TRBJ1-1|TRBV4-2
CASSPVTGLGYTEAFF
>-|TRBJ2-4|TRBV6-5
CASSYLSSGGPKNIQYF
>few|TRBJ2-3|TRBV9
CASSVAGRVTDTQYF
>-|TRBJ1-6|TRBV7-2
CASNRDGLSSPLHF
>few|TRBJ1-2|TRBV13
CASSTLQTVPWGYTF
>medium-sized|TRBJ2-5|TRBV4-3
CASSHPTSGSRFYEQYF
>-|TRBJ2-1|TRBV29-1
CSVEEGPGNEQFF
>once|TRBJ2-7|TRBV20-1
CSARDQVYEQYF
>-|TRBJ2-4|TRBV20-1
CSANRPDGQGPNIQYF
>-|TRBJ2-1|TRBV20-1
CSAPSGWFYNEQFF
>-|TRBJ2-3|TRBV6-2/TRBV6-3
CASSYDRKSTDTQYF
>-|TRBJ1-1|TRBV6-5
CASSYMAESRLYTEAFF
>-|-|TRBV18
CASSPGQGTAGETQYF
>once|-|TRBV7-9
CASSWFSNEQYF
>-|TRBJ1-2|TRBV9
CASSPRTDPNYGYTF
>-|TRBJ2-7|TRBV6-2/TRBV6-3
CASSYSRARGNYEQYF
>-|TRBJ2-1|TRBV5-1
CASSSWRGPYNEQFF
>-|TRBJ2-1|TRBV4-1
CASSQDPRGRANEQFF
>many|TRBJ2-6|TRBV2
CASSAGGRGASGANVLTF
>-|-|TRBV6-2/TRBV6-3
CASSYALTSYNEQYF
>few|TRBJ1-5|TRBV12-3/TRBV12-4
CASSLVPPQGGQPQHF
>few|TRBJ2-7|TRBV4-2
CASSQVFGTGDYEQYF
>-|TRBJ2-7|TRBV12-3/TRBV12-4
CASRRQAYEQYF
>few|TRBJ1-1|TRBV10-3
CATLQGTLTEAFF
>-|TRBJ2-3|TRBV20-1
CSARDGVTSTDTQYF
>-|TRBJ2-5|TRBV20-1
CSAKVTSGQETQYF
>-|TRBJ2-7|TRBV6-2/TRBV6-3
CASSYLFDLIAGTGPYEQYF
>few|TRBJ2-3|TRBV6-5
CATALASTDTQYF
>-|TRBJ2-3|TRBV7-7
CASSLASGRAGTQYF
>-|TRBJ1-2|TRBV7-2
CASSLVTSGWGGGYTF
>-|TRBJ2-7|TRBV3-1
CASRDSGSQSYEQYF
>-|TRBJ1-1|TRBV9
CASSKEGPGKAFF
>-|TRBJ1-2|TRBV7-6
CASSLALQGGIYGYTF
>-|TRBJ2-7|TRBV12-3/TRBV12-4
CASSRDRGIYEQYF